This TCR beta chain comes out of a study of cytomegalovirus exposure and HLA in healthy donors. In the study overall: Earlier results showed almost 120 million unique TCR beta sequences derived from approximately 170 million T cells.

A remark on this clone: The antigen remains undetermined.

Study results and limitations: It is likely that the observed cluster of highly shared sequence variants was a sequencing artifact.

The PCR contained 60 Vbeta and 13 Jbeta primers. Profiled with immunoSEQ multiplex PCR; TCRdb holds only in-frame clones, not every one. Of roughly 300,000 clones listed, around 86% were seen once; the top ten hold almost 4%. Between the trimmed V and J ends, which lost 0 bases and 8 bases, there was a span of 7 bases. Germline assignment: CDR1 DFQATT and CDR2 SNEGSKA (reference sequence). CDR3 length equals 11 residues. The rearrangement links TRBV20-1 to TRBJ1-2; D ambiguous. This clonotype was sampled from a man aged 35-49 years in good health and CMV-seropositive. The specimen sequenced was PBMCs. The CDR3 region is CSARDTEGYTF. DNA of the CDR3: TGCAGTGCTAGAGACACGGAGGGCTACACCTTC.